A single sample is the source of the 27 T cell receptor beta chains below, sequenced in a study of T-cell reconstitution after alpha-beta-depleted transplantation in children. Unique molecular identifiers were incorporated when the TCRbeta library was constructed. MiXCR, run by TCRdb on the PCR reads, gives a single entry per CDR3 protein. This repertoire shows 700,000 or so distinct CDR3 sequences, around 14% found once; its top ten account for around 0.8%. The material was PBMCs, obtained before TCRalphabeta/CD19-depleted stem cell transplant. These receptor sequences come from a girl aged 2 to 10 with congenital amegakaryocytic thrombocytopenia, due to receive a stem cell transplant.

This clonotype was picked up a small number of times. One end of the junction does not line up with germline, which may come from a read error. V gene TRBV7-6 combines with J gene TRBJ2-7; weak D call: TRBD2 (6 bases). The CDR3 is 15 amino acids. CDR1 is SGHVS, CDR2 FNYEAQ, per germline. In DNA, the CDR3 is TGTGCCAGCAGCTTATCGTCGGGGGACTCCCACGAGCAGTACTTC. Protein product: CASSLSSGDSHEQYF.

This clonotype was recorded a few times. V is TRBV9 and J is TRBJ2-2; D could derive from TRBD1 or TRBD2 (5 bases each). The V gene's germline CDR1 is SGDLS and CDR2 YYNGEE. The CDR3 spans 16 residues. V lost 2 bases, J lost 4 bases, and 15 bases lay in between. The CDR3 DNA reads as TGTGCCAGCAGCGTCGACGGCCGAGGGGCCACCGGGGAGCTGTTTTTT. This encodes CASSVDGRGATGELFF.

This clonotype was observed a few times. The chain recombines TRBV28 with TRBJ2-2, with a tentative D call TRBD1 (5 bases). The CDR3 has 14 amino acids. Germline-derived CDR1 and CDR2 are MDHEN and SYDVKM. The V end was cut by 1 base, the J end by 6 bases, with 9 bases between. CDR3 amino acids: CASSLSGLAGELFF. CDR3 sequence (DNA): TGTGCCAGCAGTTTATCAGGGTTAGCCGGGGAGCTGTTTTTT.

Ten or more counts support this clonotype. The genes are TRBV10-3 and TRBJ2-1, with a possible D match to TRBD1 (5 bases). Germline V gives CDR1 ENHRY, CDR2 SYGVKD. The V end was cut by 0 bases, the J end by 8 bases, with 8 bases between. The CDR3 is 13 amino acids. The CDR3, as DNA: TGTGCCATCAGTGAGTCGATAGGGGATGAGCAGTTCTTC. Its translation is CAISESIGDEQFF.

This clonotype was seen more than once but under ten times. The V gene is TRBV25-1, the J gene TRBJ1-1; tentative D call: TRBD1 (5 bases). Per the germline V gene, CDR1 is MGHDK and CDR2 is SYGVNS. Between the trimmed V and J ends, which lost 4 bases and 5 bases, there was a span of 17 bases. The CDR3 covers 15 residues. CDR3 bases: TGTGCCAGCAGTGTCGGGGCGGGAATGGTGACTGAAGCTTTCTTT. This encodes CASSVGAGMVTEAFF.

This clonotype appeared many times. The rearrangement links TRBV20-1 to TRBJ1-1, with a possible D match to TRBD1 (5 bases). This CDR3 comprises 13 residues. V was pared by 3 bases and J by 1 base, with 9 bases between. Germline lookup yields CDR1 DFQATT and CDR2 SNEGSKA (reference sequence). CDR3 nucleotides: TGCAGTGCTAGCCCGGGGACGAACACTGAAGCTTTCTTT. It specifies CSASPGTNTEAFF.

This clonotype was observed many times. V and J are TRBV7-6 and TRBJ2-1, with 9 bases aligning to TRBD2. V shed 4 bases, J shed 10 bases, and the junction held 8 bases outside the gene matches. Germline lookup yields CDR1 SGHVS and CDR2 FNYEAQ. The CDR3 covers 14 residues. In nucleotides, the CDR3 is TGTGCCAGCAGCTCCGGGACTAGCTCCCGGGAGCAGTTCTTC. This codes for CASSSGTSSREQFF.

Written as DNA, the CDR3 is TGTGCCATCAGGGGTCTCACAGATACGCAGTATTTT. It translates to CAIRGLTDTQYF. The V gene is TRBV10-3, the J gene TRBJ2-3, with D uncertain. Germline CDR1 and CDR2: ENHRY and SYGVKD. The CDR3 loop spans 12 amino acids. Trimming stripped 6 bases from V and 2 bases from J, with 6 bases between.

This clonotype has ten or more counts. The chain recombines TRBV10-2 with TRBJ2-5, with 10 bases that match TRBD2. The CDR3 length is 15 residues. V was pared by 6 bases and J by 0 bases, with 4 bases of the junction left unmatched. Looked up from germline, CDR1 is WSHSY and CDR2 is SAAADI. The CDR3 DNA is TGCGCCAGCAGGGAGACTAGCGGGCACCAAGAGACCCAGTACTTC. Its protein product is CASRETSGHQETQYF.

V gene TRBV20-1 combines with J gene TRBJ2-1; weak D call: TRBD1 (5 bases). Trimming stripped 0 bases from V and 8 bases from J, with 17 bases between. The length of the CDR3 is 15 residues. Per germline, CDR1 DFQATT and CDR2 SNEGSKA (reference sequence). The CDR3 coding sequence is TGCAGTGCTAGAGATGACAGACCGCCCCTCGATGAGCAGTTCTTC. Encoded protein: CSARDDRPPLDEQFF.

This clonotype was seen only a few times. The V and J genes are TRBV12-3 or TRBV12-4 and TRBJ1-3; the D gene is possibly TRBD1 (6 bases). V shed 5 bases and J shed 3 bases, with 29 bases lying between them. The CDR3 loop spans 20 amino acids. This CDR3 reads CASSPEGRGQSPLDGNTIYF. CDR3 coding DNA: TGTGCCAGCAGTCCGGAGGGGCGAGGACAGTCACCTCTAGATGGAAACACCATATATTTT.

The CDR3 here is CASSQDGANSYNEQFF. Written as DNA, the CDR3 is TGTGCCAGCAGCCAAGATGGAGCGAACTCCTACAATGAGCAGTTCTTC. The rearrangement joins TRBV3-1 to TRBJ2-1; D not certain. V was cut by 0 bases and J by 0 bases, with 9 bases left in between. CDR3 length equals 16 residues. Germline V gives CDR1 LGHDT, CDR2 YNNKEL (reference sequence).

This clonotype was observed many times. The rearrangement links TRBV6-1 to TRBJ2-1; 11 bases map to TRBD2. This CDR3 comprises 15 residues. Germline CDR1 and CDR2: MNHNS and SASEGT. V was pared by 0 bases and J by 9 bases, with 4 bases of the junction left unmatched. As DNA, the CDR3 is TGTGCCAGCAGTGAAGCACTAGCGGGAGAGGGTGAGCAGTTCTTC. This sequence encodes CASSEALAGEGEQFF.

This clonotype appeared many times. The rearrangement links TRBV5-1 to TRBJ2-7; 7 positions agree with TRBD2. Germline V gene sequence: CDR1 SGHRS, CDR2 YFSETQ. V lost 0 bases and J lost 5; bases outside the gene matches: 5. This CDR3 comprises 14 residues. CDR3 protein: CASSLATRGNEQYF. The CDR3, as DNA: TGCGCCAGCAGCTTGGCCACGCGGGGGAACGAGCAGTACTTC.

The chain recombines TRBV7-9 with TRBJ1-2; TRBD1 is a possible D gene (5 bases). This CDR3 has 15 residues. Germline V gene data show CDR1 as SEHNR and CDR2 as FQNEAQ (reference sequence). V lost 7 bases to trimming and J lost 5 bases, with 20 bases between them. The CDR3 reads CASTPGGSYLYGYTF. CDR3 DNA sequence: TGTGCCAGCACCCCGGGGGGGAGCTACCTTTATGGCTACACCTTC. The complete variable domain, with remaining parts taken from reference TRBV7-9 and TRBJ1-2, reads DTGVSQNPRHKITKRGQNVTFRCDPISEHNRLYWYRQTLGQGPEFLTYFQNEAQLEKSRLLSDRFSAERPKGSFSTLEIQRTEQGDSAMYLCASTPGGSYLYGYTFGSGTRLTVV.

This chain uses TRBV7-8 with TRBJ1-1; 11 bases fit TRBD1. Looked up from germline, CDR1 is SGHVS and CDR2 is FQNEAQ. With 6 bases clipped from V and 11 bases from J, the junction kept 8 bases outside the gene matches. CDR3 length: 13 residues. The CDR3: CASRDRGQLGAFF. The CDR3 DNA follows: TGTGCCAGCAGGGACAGGGGGCAGTTAGGGGCTTTCTTT.

The genes are TRBV20-1 and TRBJ2-3, with D possibly TRBD2 on 5 matching bases. The germline gives CDR1 DFQATT, CDR2 SNEGSKA (reference sequence). V lost 5 bases and J 3 bases, leaving 15 bases between the germline ends. This CDR3 comprises 14 residues. This chain's CDR3 is CSARTAPGTDTQYF. The CDR3 DNA reads TGCAGTGCTCGCACGGCCCCGGGGACAGATACGCAGTATTTT.

This clonotype was found a few times. This chain connects TRBV15 to TRBJ2-7; tentatively, D is TRBD2 (6 bases). Between the trimmed V and J ends, which lost 0 bases and 5 bases, there was a span of 26 bases. CDR1 and CDR2 from the germline V gene are LNHNV and YYDKDF (reference sequence). The CDR3 consists of 19 residues. The CDR3 spells CATSRDLDAGLVRVHEQYF. The CDR3 region has the DNA TGTGCCACCAGCAGAGATTTGGACGCGGGACTTGTCAGAGTCCACGAGCAGTACTTC.

The CDR3 is CATTGGFSGANVLTF. DNA of the CDR3: TGTGCCACCACCGGGGGCTTCTCTGGGGCCAACGTCCTGACTTTC. This chain joins TRBV19 and TRBJ2-6; the D gene could be TRBD1 or TRBD2 (6 bases each). The CDR3 extends over 15 amino acids. The V gene lost 10 bases and the J gene lost 0 bases, with 13 bases spanning the gap. Germline V gene sequence: CDR1 LNHDA, CDR2 SQIVND (reference sequence).

This clonotype has a handful of counts. V and J are TRBV5-4 and TRBJ2-4, with 16 nucleotides matching TRBD2. The trim removed 2 bases at V and 0 bases at J, leaving 11 bases unmatched. Germline V gene data show CDR1 as SGHNT and CDR2 as YYREEE (reference sequence). The CDR3 spans 21 residues. CDR3 nucleotide sequence: TGTGCCAGCAGCTTACCGAGGGGGACTAGCGGGAGGGGGGAAGCCAAAAACATTCAGTACTTC. Translating it yields CASSLPRGTSGRGEAKNIQYF.

The J gene is TRBJ1-4, the V gene TRBV28, with unresolved D. The CDR3 runs to 12 residues. Germline CDR1 is MDHEN and CDR2 is SYDVKM. Between the trimmed V and J ends, which lost 8 bases and 4 bases, there was a span of 8 bases. CDR3: CASEDHNEKLFF. CDR3 coding DNA: TGTGCCAGCGAGGATCATAATGAAAAACTGTTTTTT.

This clonotype was counted ten times or more. The CDR3 DNA reads TGCAGTGCTCTTGGGACTGACTACAATGAGCAGTTCTTC. It encodes CSALGTDYNEQFF. The rearrangement uses TRBV20-1 and TRBJ2-1; possibly TRBD2 for D (6 bases). The CDR3 sequence is 13 residues long. Germline CDR1 is DFQATT and CDR2 is SNEGSKA (reference sequence). Deletions cut 5 bases from V and 3 bases from J, with 11 bases between.

This clonotype occurred many times. The chain has TRBV7-2 and TRBJ2-3; 9 positions agree with TRBD1. V was pared by 5 bases and J by 7 bases, with 10 bases of the junction left unmatched. The CDR3 consists of 15 residues. Germline loops: CDR1 SGHTA, CDR2 FQGNSA. This chain's CDR3 is CASSPTGQGTNTQYF. As DNA, the CDR3 is TGTGCCAGCAGCCCTACGGGACAGGGCACTAATACGCAGTATTTT.

This clonotype has a count of ten or more. The chain carries TRBV30 and TRBJ2-7, with a possible D match to TRBD2 (5 bases). Looked up from germline, CDR1 is GTSNPN and CDR2 is SVGIG (reference sequence). With 2 bases removed from V and 0 bases from J, the gap between germline ends came to 5 bases. This CDR3 is built from 12 residues. This chain's CDR3 is CAWSRDSYEQYF. The CDR3 DNA reads as TGTGCCTGGAGTCGGGACTCCTACGAGCAGTACTTC.

This clonotype was found a few times. V usage is TRBV21-1 and J usage is TRBJ2-7; TRBD2, the table's D call, lacks a check against the DNA. TRBV21-1 is given as a pseudogene. This CDR3 has 12 residues. This CDR3 is CASGTPSAEQYF. The CDR3 DNA reads as TGTGCCAGCGGGACCCCTAGCGCCGAGCAGTACTTC.

This clonotype has ten or more counts. The chain combines TRBV20-1 with TRBJ2-3, with TRBD2 matching over 12 bases. V lost 5 bases to trimming and J lost 4 bases; unmatched junction nucleotides: 7. The length of the CDR3 is 15 residues. From germline, CDR1 is DFQATT and CDR2 SNEGSKA (reference sequence). CDR3 region: CSAHRGLAGSDTQYF. CDR3 in DNA: TGCAGTGCTCACAGAGGACTAGCGGGATCAGATACGCAGTATTTT.

This clonotype has at least ten counts. This sequence joins TRBV4-1 and TRBJ1-1, with 8 bases aligning to TRBD1. Per the germline V gene, CDR1 is MGHRA and CDR2 is YSYEKL. With 6 bases clipped from V and 3 bases from J, the junction kept 3 bases outside the gene matches. The CDR3 is 13 residues long. CDR3 residues: CASSGDRHTEAFF. In nucleotides, the CDR3 is TGCGCCAGCAGTGGGGACAGGCACACTGAAGCTTTCTTT.